The 22 T cell receptor beta chains listed next were all sequenced from one sample in a study of cytomegalovirus exposure and HLA in healthy donors. The study ran its PCR with 60 Vbeta and 13 Jbeta primers. Generated by immunoSEQ multiplex PCR, the TCRdb table keeps only in-frame clones and is missing some. This table has about 170,000 clones, approximately 70% appearing once. Sequencing was performed on PBMCs. These receptor sequences come from a young woman in good health and CMV-seropositive.

The chain is built from TRBV5-1 and TRBJ2-7, with 7 bases matching TRBD1. Germline lookup yields CDR1 SGHRS and CDR2 YFSETQ. The CDR3 contains 16 residues. J gave up 3 bases and V 0 bases, and 9 bases lay outside the gene matches. DNA of the CDR3: TGCGCCAGCAGCTTGGGACAGGGATTAAGGAGCTACGAGCAGTACTTC. Protein: CASSLGQGLRSYEQYF.

In its sample, this clone was seen a few times. The chain is built from TRBV9 and TRBJ1-3; D remains ambiguous. Germline lookup yields CDR1 SGDLS and CDR2 YYNGEE. CDR3 size: 14 residues. V was pared by 3 bases and J by 4 bases, with 11 bases between. In DNA, the CDR3 is TGTGCCAGCAGCGGAGGGTCATTGGGAAACACCATATATTTT. It translates to CASSGGSLGNTIYF.

CDR3 amino acids: CATRRGAELNNEQFF. The DNA for the CDR3 is TGTGCCACCAGAAGGGGCGCAGAGTTGAACAATGAGCAGTTCTTC. The chain recombines TRBV15 with TRBJ2-1; tentative D call: TRBD1 (5 bases). The CDR3 consists of 15 residues. Trimming took 6 bases from V and 5 from J, leaving 17 bases between them. The germline V gene encodes CDR1 LNHNV and CDR2 YYDKDF (reference sequence).

The CDR3 region is CASSQESAGGYNEQFF. As DNA, the CDR3 is TGCGCCAGCAGCCAAGAATCCGCGGGGGGGTACAATGAGCAGTTCTTC. This chain connects TRBV4-3 to TRBJ2-1, with TRBD2 identical over 9 bases. Germline CDR1 reads LGHNA; CDR2 reads YSLEER. CDR3 length: 16 amino acids. V was pared by 0 bases and J by 4 bases, with 4 bases of the junction left unmatched.

This clone was detected only once. The chain employs TRBV2 and TRBJ2-7; D is possibly TRBD1 (6 bases). The CDR3 is made up of 14 amino acids. The germline V gene encodes CDR1 SNHLY and CDR2 FYNNEI. Trimming left V 7 bases short and J 4 bases short, with 17 bases between. The CDR3 spells CASTPDSAPYEQYF. The CDR3 bases are TGTGCCAGCACCCCGGACAGCGCTCCTTACGAGCAGTACTTC. The full variable domain, rest sourced from reference TRBV2 and TRBJ2-7, is EPEVTQTPSHQVTQMGQEVILRCVPISNHLYFYWYRQILGQKVEFLVSFYNNEISEKSEIFDDQFSVERPDGSNFTLKIRSTKLEDSAMYFCASTPDSAPYEQYFGPGTRLTVT.

The rearrangement joins TRBV6-1 to TRBJ2-7, with TRBD2 matching 12 bases. CDR1 is MNHNS and CDR2 is SASEGT in the germline V gene. The CDR3 spans 15 residues. The trim removed 6 bases at V and 3 bases at J, leaving 6 bases unmatched. CDR3 residues: CASRQLAGGLYEQYF. The CDR3 DNA sequence: TGTGCCAGCAGGCAACTAGCGGGGGGCCTCTACGAGCAGTACTTC.

The chain has TRBV18 and TRBJ2-7, with D unresolved. The germline V and J ends were trimmed by 2 bases and 0 bases, with 5 bases remaining between them. CDR1 and CDR2 from the germline V gene are KGHSH and LQKENI. The CDR3 sequence is 13 residues long. In DNA, the CDR3 is TGTGCCAGCTCACCATCGGGCTCCTACGAGCAGTACTTC. This encodes CASSPSGSYEQYF.

The chain has TRBV19 and TRBJ2-5, with 9 bases aligning to TRBD1. CDR3 length: 13 amino acids. Germline V CDR1 and CDR2: LNHDA, SQIVND (reference sequence). Germline trimming cut 5 bases from V and 3 bases from J; bases unmatched to any gene: 1. The CDR3 region is CASSRTGEETQYF. CDR3 nucleotides: TGTGCCAGTAGTCGGACAGGGGAAGAGACCCAGTACTTC.

The gene calls are TRBV28 and TRBJ1-5; 7 bases align to TRBD1. Germline trimming cut 7 bases from V and 1 base from J; bases unmatched to any gene: 10. This CDR3 spans 16 amino acids. Germline CDR1 is MDHEN and CDR2 is SYDVKM. CDR3 nucleotide sequence: TGTGCCAGCATGCTACCGACAGGGATGAGCAATCAGCCCCAGCATTTT. Amino acid sequence: CASMLPTGMSNQPQHF.

The chain is built from TRBV27 and TRBJ1-1, with TRBD1 matching over 7 bases. The germline V gene has CDR1 MNHEY and CDR2 SMNVEV (reference sequence). Trimming removed 5 bases from V and 14 bases from J; junction bases left unmatched: 8. The CDR3 has 11 residues. The CDR3 DNA reads TGTGCCAGCAGTCCGGGGACAGTGTTCTTCTTT. This sequence encodes CASSPGTVFFF.

The gene calls are TRBV19 and TRBJ2-5; D is perhaps TRBD1 (6 bases). With the DNA end fitting TRBJ2-7 better, the J assignment may be wrong. This CDR3 region has 12 residues. Germline CDR1 and CDR2: LNHDA and SQIVND (reference sequence). In nucleotides, the CDR3 is TGTGCCAGTAGTAAACAGGGTTACGAGCAGTACTTC. Encoded protein: CASSKQGYEQYF.

Only a few counts were recorded for this clone. The chain uses TRBV7-9 and TRBJ1-2; 7 nucleotides line up with TRBD1. The CDR3 length is 16 residues. Germline CDR1 reads SEHNR; CDR2 reads FQNEAQ (reference sequence). Losses at the gene ends were 5 bases for V and 4 bases for J; bases not matched to a gene: 13. The DNA for the CDR3 is TGTGCCAGCAGCCCGATCCGGGGGAAGGGGGCCTATGGCTACACCTTC. Its protein product is CASSPIRGKGAYGYTF.

The chain recombines TRBV5-1 with TRBJ1-3; D gene ambiguous. CDR1 is SGHRS, CDR2 YFSETQ, per germline. The length of the CDR3 is 14 residues. V was cut by 1 base and J by 0 bases, with 5 bases left in between. CDR3 in amino acids: CASSLSSSGNTIYF. The CDR3 nucleotides are TGCGCCAGCAGCTTGTCGTCCTCTGGAAACACCATATATTTT.

This clone was observed a handful of times. This chain connects TRBV30 to TRBJ1-2; 9 nucleotides line up with TRBD1. This CDR3 spans 13 amino acids. The trim removed 1 base at V and 9 bases at J, leaving 6 bases unmatched. Per germline, CDR1 GTSNPN and CDR2 SVGIG (reference sequence). The CDR3 nucleotides read TGTGCCTGGAGTGCCGGGACAGGGACCAGCTACACCTTC. This translates into CAWSAGTGTSYTF.

This chain uses TRBV19 with TRBJ1-1; the match to TRBD1 covers 8 bases. With V trimmed by 10 bases and J by 5 bases, 12 bases remained unmatched. Per the germline V gene, CDR1 is LNHDA and CDR2 is SQIVND (reference sequence). CDR3 length: 14 amino acids. CDR3 sequence reads: CAIQVTGARTEAFF. The CDR3 bases are TGTGCCATACAAGTGACAGGGGCCAGGACTGAAGCTTTCTTT.

The chain joins TRBV19 to TRBJ1-2, with D uncertain. Trimming took 4 bases from V and 4 from J, leaving 10 bases between them. CDR1 and CDR2 from the germline V gene are LNHDA and SQIVND (reference sequence). This CDR3 region has 13 residues. CDR3: CASSNYRLYGYTF. The CDR3 coding sequence is TGTGCCAGTAGTAACTACCGGCTCTATGGCTACACCTTC.

V gene TRBV5-1 combines with J gene TRBJ2-4; TRBD1 might be the D (6 bases). Germline lookup yields CDR1 SGHRS and CDR2 YFSETQ. The V end lost 3 bases, the J end lost 8 bases, and 12 bases lay between the germline ends. CDR3 length equals 13 residues. This chain's CDR3 is CASSYNRDDIQYF. The CDR3 DNA follows: TGCGCCAGCAGCTATAACAGGGATGACATTCAGTACTTC.

Regarding this clone: This same CDR3 is encoded by further DNA sequences in the sample. V usage is TRBV30 and J usage is TRBJ2-1; 7 nucleotides agree with TRBD2. V gave up 4 bases and J gave up 4 bases; unmatched junction bases: 7. This CDR3 comprises 14 residues. Germline V gene data show CDR1 as GTSNPN and CDR2 as SVGIG (reference sequence). This CDR3 is CAWTNGGRYNEQFF. Written as DNA, the CDR3 is TGTGCCTGGACTAACGGGGGGAGGTACAATGAGCAGTTCTTC.

This chain uses TRBV4-3 with TRBJ2-3; no reliable D call. In germline, CDR1 is LGHNA, CDR2 YSLEER. The CDR3 is made up of 15 amino acids. Trimming pared 0 bases from V and 1 base from J, leaving 8 bases between. The CDR3 DNA follows: TGCGCCAGCAGCCAAGAGGAGTATCGCACAGATACGCAGTATTTT. Translation: CASSQEEYRTDTQYF.

The chain couples TRBV4-2 to TRBJ2-5; 9 bases map to TRBD2. The V and J ends lost 0 bases and 5 bases, in that order; junction bases with no gene match: 13. This CDR3 has 18 amino acids. Germline lookup yields CDR1 LGHNA and CDR2 YNFKEQ. CDR3 sequence reads: CASSQEGQASGGIETQYF. As DNA, the CDR3 is TGTGCCAGCAGCCAAGAGGGGCAGGCGAGCGGGGGGATCGAGACCCAGTACTTC.

V is TRBV5-4 and J is TRBJ1-2; D unresolved. Germline V gene data show CDR1 as SGHNT and CDR2 as YYREEE (reference sequence). CDR3 length equals 15 residues. V lost 4 bases and J 3 bases, leaving 16 bases between the germline ends. CDR3 amino acids: CASSQDRLGHYGYTF. CDR3 bases: TGTGCCAGCAGCCAAGATCGGCTGGGCCACTATGGCTACACCTTC.

The chain is built from TRBV15 and TRBJ1-5, with TRBD1 identical over 8 bases. V shed 5 bases, J shed 4 bases, and the junction held 4 bases outside the gene matches. The CDR3 spans 14 residues. In germline, CDR1 is LNHNV, CDR2 YYDKDF (reference sequence). For the CDR3, the DNA is TGTGCCACCAGCCGGGACAGGATAAATCAGCCCCAGCATTTT. Its translation: CATSRDRINQPQHF. Variable domain in full (rest from reference TRBV15 and TRBJ1-5): DAMVIQNPRYQVTQFGKPVTLSCSQTLNHNVMYWYQQKSSQAPKLLFHYYDKDFNNEADTPDNFQSRRPNTSFCFLDIRSPGLGDTAMYLCATSRDRINQPQHFGDGTRLSIL.